This is a list of T cell receptor beta chains from one sample in a study of blood T cell repertoires in COVID-19. The method was immunoSEQ multiplex PCR; TCRdb's version includes in-frame clones alone and lacks a portion of them. The sample lists 150,000 to 200,000 clones, approximately 84% occurring once. Material: PBMCs or T cells enriched from blood (not recorded which). These receptors were obtained from a human donor with acute COVID-19. The donor label of this sample is uncertain. Both conserved end residues are part of each CDR3. Fields, in order: clone size, D gene, J gene, V gene, CDR3 protein, CDR3 DNA. D genes are given only for firm matches. Some rows have no size entry. The others give once, few or many, or a class for an expanded clone.

>NA|NA|TRBJ2-7|TRBV11-2
CASSLVKRRGLSYEQYF
TGTGCCAGCAGCTTAGTTAAAAGGCGGGGACTCTCCTACGAGCAGTACTTC
>NA|NA|TRBJ2-1|TRBV2
CATPEDIYSGNEQFF
TGTGCCACCCCTGAGGACATCTACTCTGGCAATGAGCAGTTCTTC
>NA|TRBD1|TRBJ2-1|TRBV3-1/TRBV3-2
CASSRGTGTGANEQFF
TGTGCCAGCAGCCGGGGAACCGGGACAGGGGCCAATGAGCAGTTCTTC
>NA|TRBD2|TRBJ2-1|TRBV28
CAGSSGGPLNEQFF
TGTGCCGGAAGTAGCGGGGGGCCCCTGAATGAGCAGTTCTTC
>NA|TRBD1|TRBJ1-2|TRBV19
CASAPGQGFYGYTF
TGTGCCAGTGCACCGGGACAGGGATTCTATGGCTACACCTTC
>NA|TRBD1|TRBJ1-3|TRBV5-6
CASRLDRGSGNTIYF
TGTGCCAGCAGGTTGGACAGGGGATCTGGAAACACCATATATTTT
>NA|NA|TRBJ2-2|TRBV6-5
CASSYSSTRELFF
TGTGCCAGCAGTTACTCGAGTACGCGGGAGCTGTTTTTT
>NA|NA|TRBJ1-1|TRBV11-3
CASSLGTGEAFF
TGTGCCAGCAGCTTAGGGACGGGGGAAGCTTTCTTT
>NA|TRBD1|TRBJ1-5|TRBV18
CASSPSAGGTQPQHF
TGTGCCAGCTCACCATCGGCAGGGGGTACTCAGCCCCAGCATTTT
>NA|TRBD2|TRBJ2-1|TRBV4-1
CASSQPRAGTSGHNEQFF
TGCGCCAGCAGCCAACCCCGAGCCGGGACTAGCGGACACAATGAGCAGTTCTTC
>NA|NA|TRBJ2-7|TRBV30
CAWGFRGLSYEQYF
TGTGCCTGGGGGTTCCGGGGACTCTCCTACGAGCAGTACTTC
>NA|TRBD1|TRBJ1-4|TRBV7-9
CASSPPTGGVGKLFF
TGTGCCAGCAGCCCTCCGACAGGGGGCGTCGGAAAACTGTTTTTT
>few|TRBD2|TRBJ2-3|TRBV29-1
CSVEDGGKRGSTDTQYF
TGCAGCGTTGAAGATGGGGGAAAGCGGGGAAGCACAGATACGCAGTATTTT
>NA|TRBD1|TRBJ2-6|TRBV24-1
CATSGGTAGANVLTF
TGTGCCACCAGTGGGGGGACAGCTGGGGCCAACGTCCTGACTTTC
>few|NA|TRBJ1-4|TRBV7-9
CASSLGTASNEKLFF
TGTGCCAGCAGCTTAGGGACAGCCAGTAATGAAAAACTGTTTTTT
>once|NA|TRBJ1-2|TRBV29-1
CSVIPQGELYGYTF
TGCAGCGTCATCCCACAGGGCGAGCTCTATGGCTACACCTTC
>NA|TRBD2|TRBJ2-3|TRBV18
CASSPLSGGFEDTQYF
TGTGCCAGCTCACCCCTTAGCGGGGGGTTCGAGGATACGCAGTATTTT
>NA|TRBD1|TRBJ1-1|TRBV13
CASSAFAGTGATEAFF
TGTGCCAGCAGCGCTTTCGCCGGGACAGGGGCCACTGAAGCTTTCTTT
>NA|NA|TRBJ2-3|TRBV6-5
CASSRGRSTDTQYF
TGTGCCAGCAGTAGGGGGAGAAGCACAGATACGCAGTATTTT
>NA|NA|TRBJ1-2|TRBV6-5
CASSPVQIFYGYTF
TGTGCCAGCAGCCCCGTACAGATTTTTTATGGCTACACCTTC
>once|NA|TRBJ1-4|TRBV7-9
CASSAGIANEKLFF
TGTGCCAGCAGCGCAGGAATCGCAAATGAAAAACTGTTTTTT
>NA|TRBD1|TRBJ1-2|TRBV18
CASSPSISGTGTLYGYTF
TGTGCCAGCTCACCCAGTATTTCTGGGACAGGGACTCTCTATGGCTACACCTTC
>NA|TRBD2|TRBJ2-1|TRBV5-1
CASRISGGSSYNEQFF
TGCGCCAGCCGCATTAGCGGGGGGTCCTCCTACAATGAGCAGTTCTTC
>NA|TRBD1|TRBJ2-2|TRBV5-1
CASSVLIRTGRPGELFF
TGCGCCAGCAGCGTTTTAATCAGGACAGGAAGACCCGGGGAGCTGTTTTTT
>NA|NA|TRBJ1-1|TRBV27
CASSLGGENTEAFF
TGTGCCAGCAGTTTGGGGGGTGAGAACACTGAAGCTTTCTTT
>NA|NA|TRBJ2-1|TRBV4-1
CASSHTRGVEQFF
TGCGCCAGCAGCCACACCAGGGGGGTCGAGCAGTTCTTC
>NA|NA|TRBJ1-2|TRBV5-1
CASSLVLGVNYGYTF
TGCGCCAGCAGCTTGGTTTTAGGAGTTAACTATGGCTACACCTTC
>NA|NA|TRBJ1-1|TRBV20-1
CSASDKNTEAFF
TGCAGTGCTAGTGACAAGAACACTGAAGCTTTCTTT
>few|NA|TRBJ2-4|TRBV4-3
CASSQDRNSPAKNIQYF
TGCGCCAGCAGCCAAGATAGGAACAGTCCTGCCAAAAACATTCAGTACTTC
>once|NA|TRBJ2-7|TRBV5-1
CASSFEGAYEQYF
TGCGCCAGCAGTTTCGAGGGGGCCTACGAGCAGTACTTC
>NA|NA|TRBJ2-7|TRBV5-1
CASSLGLGVYEQYF
TGCGCCAGCAGCTTGGGGCTAGGCGTTTACGAGCAGTACTTC
>few|NA|TRBJ1-2|TRBV27
CASSLSRSYGYTF
TGTGCCAGCAGTTTATCCAGAAGCTATGGCTACACCTTC
>NA|NA|TRBJ1-1|TRBV11-3
CASSLDRNTEAFF
TGTGCCAGCAGCTTGGACAGAAACACTGAAGCTTTCTTT
>NA|NA|TRBJ2-3|TRBV7-2
CASSLGGNTDTQYF
TGTGCCAGCAGCTTAGGCGGGAACACAGATACGCAGTATTTT
>NA|NA|TRBJ2-2|TRBV14
CASSQDWSEVLGELFF
TGTGCCAGCAGCCAAGATTGGTCAGAGGTACTCGGGGAGCTGTTTTTT
>NA|TRBD2|TRBJ2-2|TRBV9
CASGWSGGMNTGELFF
TGTGCCAGCGGCTGGAGCGGGGGGATGAACACCGGGGAGCTGTTTTTT
>NA|TRBD1|TRBJ2-3|TRBV19
CASSIRYRGADTQYF
TGTGCCAGTAGTATTCGCTACAGGGGTGCCGATACGCAGTATTTT
>NA|TRBD1|TRBJ1-6|TRBV6-5
CASRLTGTGDSPLHF
TGTGCCAGCAGGTTGACCGGGACAGGGGATTCACCCCTCCACTTT
>NA|TRBD1|TRBJ1-5|TRBV18
CASSPNRGEQPQHF
TGTGCCAGCTCACCGAACAGGGGCGAGCAGCCCCAGCATTTT
>NA|NA|TRBJ2-1|TRBV12-3/TRBV12-4
CASSLGLYNEQFF
TGTGCCAGCAGCCTCGGACTTTACAATGAGCAGTTCTTC
>once|NA|TRBJ2-5|TRBV24-1
CATSDPGGPGETQYF
TGTGCCACCAGTGACCCCGGGGGGCCGGGGGAGACCCAGTACTTC
>NA|NA|TRBJ2-1|TRBV15
CATSRNARGINEQFF
TGTGCCACCAGCCGAAACGCCCGGGGAATCAATGAGCAGTTCTTC
>few|TRBD1|TRBJ1-2|TRBV5-4
CASSLPGQGADGYTF
TGTGCCAGCAGCCTTCCGGGACAGGGGGCGGATGGCTACACCTTC
>once|TRBD2|TRBJ2-5|TRBV3-1/TRBV3-2
CASSQGLAGAQETQYF
TGTGCCAGCAGCCAAGGACTAGCGGGGGCCCAAGAGACCCAGTACTTC
>NA|TRBD1|TRBJ1-1|TRBV7-2
CASSLGGRGQGPEAFF
TGTGCCAGCAGCTTAGGGGGCAGGGGGCAAGGCCCTGAAGCTTTCTTT
>many|NA|TRBJ1-2|TRBV4-2
CASSQVARGAYGYTF
TGTGCCAGCAGCCAGGTCGCCAGGGGTGCCTATGGCTACACCTTC
>once|NA|TRBJ2-7|TRBV5-4
CASSSDGASYEQYF
TGTGCCAGCAGCTCGGATGGAGCCTCCTACGAGCAGTACTTC
>NA|TRBD1|TRBJ2-7|TRBV30
CAWRGTGSYEQYF
TGTGCCTGGAGGGGGACAGGGTCCTACGAGCAGTACTTC
>NA|NA|TRBJ1-6|TRBV19
CASTPGVRSPLHF
TGTGCCAGTACCCCAGGGGTGCGGTCACCCCTCCACTTT
>NA|NA|TRBJ1-2|TRBV9
CASSVGQTHGYTF
TGTGCCAGCAGCGTCGGACAGACGCATGGCTACACCTTC
>NA|NA|TRBJ1-5|TRBV19
CASSIRGRSNQPQHF
TGTGCCAGTAGTATTAGAGGGAGAAGCAATCAGCCCCAGCATTTT
>NA|NA|TRBJ1-2|TRBV5-8
CASSYSRINYGYTF
TGTGCCAGCAGCTACTCAAGAATCAACTATGGCTACACCTTC
>NA|TRBD1|TRBJ1-4|TRBV7-9
CASSPPGQGARREKLFF
TGTGCCAGCAGCCCTCCGGGACAGGGGGCGCGCCGTGAAAAACTGTTTTTT
>NA|NA|TRBJ1-2|TRBV6-5
CASSYGEGTESYTF
TGTGCCAGCAGTTACGGGGAGGGGACTGAGAGCTACACCTTC
>NA|TRBD2|TRBJ2-3|TRBV9
CASSAGLAGGTDTQYF
TGTGCCAGCAGCGCCGGACTAGCGGGCGGAACAGATACGCAGTATTTT
>NA|NA|TRBJ1-4|TRBV20-1
CSASLPPTNEKLFF
TGCAGTGCTAGTCTTCCCCCAACTAATGAAAAACTGTTTTTT
>NA|NA|TRBJ2-3|TRBV11-2
CASSLQGPTDTQYF
TGTGCCAGCAGCTTACAGGGGCCGACAGATACGCAGTATTTT
>NA|TRBD1|TRBJ1-2|TRBV5-6
CASSWGTGGGYGYTF
TGTGCCAGCAGCTGGGGAACAGGGGGCGGCTATGGCTACACCTTC